This TCR beta chain was documented in a study of cytomegalovirus exposure and HLA in healthy donors. In regard to this clone: What it binds is unknown.

PCR used 60 Vbeta primers and 13 Jbeta primers. TCRdb keeps only in-frame clones here, not all; method: immunoSEQ multiplex PCR. The profile shows 99,000 or so clones, 60% to 85% of them singletons. CDR3 length: 13 residues. Trimming left V 4 bases short and J 2 bases short, with 8 bases between. Germline CDR1 SGHTA, CDR2 FQGTGA. Study-wide points: With further analysis later on, most CMV-associated TCR beta chains appeared HLA-restricted. As was reported, the classifier diagnosed cytomegalovirus status with high specificity and sensitivity. Later analysis identified a missense DCLRE1C variant that was linked to TCR beta V- and J-gene trimming.

This clonotype was obtained from a young woman in good health and CMV-seropositive. This chain links TRBV7-3 with TRBJ2-5, with D perhaps TRBD2 (6 bases). The sample taken for sequencing was PBMCs. This CDR3 is CASSSGTQETQYF. Here the CDR3 DNA reads TGTGCCAGCAGCTCCGGGACTCAAGAGACCCAGTACTTC.